This T cell receptor (beta chain) was recovered during a study of CD8 T cells in Susac syndrome. Random hexamers were used to reverse transcribe 0.5 to 1 ug of RNA. Using its own MiXCR run on the immunoSEQ multiplex PCR reads, TCRdb lists one record per CDR3 protein. Altogether about 300,000 distinct CDR3 sequences are present, 70% to 90% being singletons, with the ten largest covering approximately 0.2%. The CDR3 length is 14 residues. Between the trimmed V and J ends, which lost 2 bases and 5 bases, there was a span of 11 bases. This chain links TRBV12-3 or TRBV12-4 with TRBJ2-3, with a possible D match to TRBD2 (5 bases). The receptor comes from a human donor with multiple sclerosis. Specimen: CD8+ T cells from PBMCs. The CDR3 spells CASSLTPEGDTQYF. As DNA, the CDR3 is TGTGCCAGCAGTTTAACTCCTGAGGGAGATACGCAGTATTTT.